The 13 T cell receptor beta chains below were found in one sample sequenced in a study of T cell repertoires in cytomegalovirus infection. TCRdb processed the reads anew with MiXCR; each CDR3 protein has one entry. Of hundreds of thousands of distinct CDR3 sequences detected, approximately 32% appear once; the ten largest clones hold approximately 15%. Specimen: PBMCs. The origin of the receptors is a human donor in good health (CMV status not recorded). Some clones in this sample may be carry-over from other donors' samples.

Points on this clonotype: Since the CDR3 does not end with the conserved phenylalanine or tryptophan, this likely comes from a read error. The CDR3: CASSLIPTGGDTEAFC. CDR3 sequence (DNA): TGTGCCAGCAGCTTAATCCCGACAGGGGGGGACACGGAAGCTTTCTGT. This sequence joins TRBV7-6 and TRBJ1-1; 9 bases are a match to TRBD1. The germline gives CDR1 SGHVS, CDR2 FNYEAQ. The CDR3 loop spans 16 amino acids.

This chain uses TRBV5-6 with TRBJ2-7, with 9 positions matching TRBD2. Germline V lookup: CDR1 SGHDT, CDR2 YYEEEE. V lost 4 bases, J lost 2 bases, and 13 bases stayed unmatched. The CDR3 length is 17 residues. CDR3 region: CASSTEGGLAGTYEQYF. CDR3 DNA: TGTGCCAGCAGCACAGAAGGGGGGCTAGCGGGGACCTACGAGCAGTACTTC. Based on the CDR3 plus reference TRBV5-6 and TRBJ2-7, the full variable domain is DAGVTQSPTHLIKTRGQQVTLRCSPKSGHDTVSWYQQALGQGPQFIFQYYEEEERQRGNFPDRFSGHQFPNYSSELNVNALLLGDSALYLCASSTEGGLAGTYEQYFGPGTRLTVT.

The V call is TRBV7-2, the J call TRBJ2-5; D remains ambiguous. The CDR3 totals 15 residues. V was clipped by 3 bases and J by 3 bases, with 14 bases between them. Germline assignment: CDR1 SGHTA and CDR2 FQGNSA. CDR3 nucleotide sequence: TGTGCCAGCAGCTTCCCCCCGGCGAGGAAAGAGACCCAGTACTTC. This translates into CASSFPPARKETQYF.

In this sample, this clonotype turned up a few times. This chain connects TRBV6-1 to TRBJ2-3; D is unclear. V lost 3 bases and J lost 5, with 15 bases in between. The CDR3 is 15 amino acids. Germline V gene sequence: CDR1 MNHNS, CDR2 SASEGT. DNA of the CDR3: TGTGCCAGCAGTGATAAAAGTCGGCCCCAAGATACGCAGTATTTT. As protein: CASSDKSRPQDTQYF.

This clonotype was seen ten or more times. The chain recombines TRBV7-9 with TRBJ1-6, with D tentatively TRBD1 (5 bases). V shed 2 bases and J shed 10 bases, with 18 bases lying between them. Germline assignment: CDR1 SEHNR and CDR2 FQNEAQ (reference sequence). This CDR3 spans 16 amino acids. The CDR3 loop reads CASSLLNHHGASPLHF. The DNA for the CDR3 is TGTGCCAGCAGCTTACTAAACCATCACGGGGCCTCACCCCTCCACTTT. Full variable domain (rest looked up from reference TRBV7-9 and TRBJ1-6): DTGVSQNPRHKITKRGQNVTFRCDPISEHNRLYWYRQTLGQGPEFLTYFQNEAQLEKSRLLSDRFSAERPKGSFSTLEIQRTEQGDSAMYLCASSLLNHHGASPLHFGNGTRLTVT.

This clonotype has ten or more counts. J is TRBJ1-4 and V is TRBV7-2; TRBD1 might be the D (6 bases). V lost 7 bases and J 4 bases, leaving 19 bases between the germline ends. CDR3 length: 16 residues. The germline gives CDR1 SGHTA, CDR2 FQGNSA. This CDR3 reads CASTGGARGRNEKLFF. CDR3 sequence (DNA): TGTGCCAGCACCGGGGGGGCTCGGGGGCGTAATGAAAAACTGTTTTTT.

There are a few counts of this clonotype. V and J are TRBV6-6 and TRBJ2-7, with D perhaps TRBD2 (6 bases). Looked up from germline, CDR1 is MNHNY and CDR2 is SVGAGI (reference sequence). CDR3 length: 15 residues. Trimming removed 7 bases at V and 2 bases at J, with 18 bases between. The CDR3 region has the DNA TGTGCCAGCACCCCCGGGACTTTAAGCCCCTACGAGCAGTACTTC. Encoded protein: CASTPGTLSPYEQYF.

The J gene is TRBJ1-1, the V gene TRBV19, with D maybe TRBD1 (5 bases). This CDR3 has 11 residues. Germline V gene sequence: CDR1 LNHDA, CDR2 SQIVND (reference sequence). V shed 7 bases and J shed 5 bases, with 8 bases lying between them. The CDR3 sequence: CASTRETEAFF. CDR3 nucleotide sequence: TGTGCCAGTACCAGGGAAACTGAAGCTTTCTTT.

The sample holds a few counts of this clonotype. This chain joins TRBV11-2 and TRBJ1-1; D not resolved. The V gene's germline CDR1 is SGHAT and CDR2 FQNNGV. V lost 1 base, J lost 7 bases, and 10 bases lay in between. The CDR3 extends over 13 amino acids. CDR3 in DNA: TGTGCCAGCAGCTTAGCTCTGCAGGTTGAAGCTTTCTTT. Its translation is CASSLALQVEAFF.

The chain couples TRBV7-9 to TRBJ2-1; D might be TRBD1 (6 bases). The CDR3 runs to 10 residues. Germline V gene lookup returns CDR1 SEHNR and CDR2 FQNEAQ (reference sequence). Trimming left V 6 bases short and J 9 bases short, with 6 bases between. The chain's CDR3 is CASRGGEQFF. The CDR3 coding sequence is TGTGCCAGCAGAGGGGGTGAGCAGTTCTTC.

CDR3: CASSHDSTNEKLFF. The CDR3 nucleotides read TGCGCCAGCAGCCATGACAGTACTAATGAAAAACTGTTTTTT. This rearrangement joins TRBV5-1 to TRBJ1-4; a weak D match, TRBD1 (5 bases). The CDR3 covers 14 residues. Germline V CDR1 and CDR2: SGHRS, YFSETQ. V was clipped by 4 bases and J by 2 bases, with 9 bases between them.

A few counts support this clonotype. V usage is TRBV20-1 and J usage is TRBJ2-5; TRBD2 agrees at 7 bases. CDR1 and CDR2 from the germline V gene are DFQATT and SNEGSKA (reference sequence). J was trimmed by 5 bases and V by 6 bases; bases with no gene match: 9. This CDR3 is 13 amino acids long. The CDR3 coding sequence is TGCAGTGCCGTGGGGGGAGGGATGGAGACCCAGTACTTC. Its translation: CSAVGGGMETQYF.

In the case of this clonotype: Compared with germline, one end of the junction differs, possibly owing to a read error. The chain recombines TRBV20-1 with TRBJ2-3, with TRBD2 matching 7 bases. This CDR3 has 12 amino acids. Per the germline V gene, CDR1 is DFQATT and CDR2 is SNEGSKA (reference sequence). CDR3 nucleotides: TGCAGTGCTAGCCGCAGTGGAGGACTAGAGCCTTTC. Translated: CSASRSGGLEPF.